The sequence of this T cell receptor (beta chain) was determined in a study of T-cell reconstitution after alpha-beta-depleted transplantation in children. Study outcomes and limitations: Recipient T cells and thymic progenitors that survived were the source of the high TCRbeta diversity seen at day 60 in some patients. At one year after transplant, newly produced T cells mostly accounted for T-cell counts and diversity.

J gave up 2 bases and V 10 bases, and 4 bases lay outside the gene matches. This CDR3 has 12 residues. The germline V gene encodes CDR1 MDHEN and CDR2 SYDVKM. Unique molecular identifiers were incorporated during preparation of the TCRbeta library. TCRdb re-called the PCR reads through MiXCR, storing one row per CDR3 protein. The table shows a few hundred thousand distinct CDR3 sequences, with around 9.1% occurring only once. This clonotype came up many times. What it binds is not known. The receptor was derived from a boy under three years old with acute myeloid leukemia, due to receive a stem cell transplant. The sample here was PBMCs, taken before TCRalphabeta/CD19-depleted stem cell transplant. V is TRBV28 and J is TRBJ2-7; 8 positions agree with TRBD1. CDR3 nucleotide sequence: TGTGCCACCCTACAGGGGGCCTACGAGCAGTACTTC. Its protein is CATLQGAYEQYF.